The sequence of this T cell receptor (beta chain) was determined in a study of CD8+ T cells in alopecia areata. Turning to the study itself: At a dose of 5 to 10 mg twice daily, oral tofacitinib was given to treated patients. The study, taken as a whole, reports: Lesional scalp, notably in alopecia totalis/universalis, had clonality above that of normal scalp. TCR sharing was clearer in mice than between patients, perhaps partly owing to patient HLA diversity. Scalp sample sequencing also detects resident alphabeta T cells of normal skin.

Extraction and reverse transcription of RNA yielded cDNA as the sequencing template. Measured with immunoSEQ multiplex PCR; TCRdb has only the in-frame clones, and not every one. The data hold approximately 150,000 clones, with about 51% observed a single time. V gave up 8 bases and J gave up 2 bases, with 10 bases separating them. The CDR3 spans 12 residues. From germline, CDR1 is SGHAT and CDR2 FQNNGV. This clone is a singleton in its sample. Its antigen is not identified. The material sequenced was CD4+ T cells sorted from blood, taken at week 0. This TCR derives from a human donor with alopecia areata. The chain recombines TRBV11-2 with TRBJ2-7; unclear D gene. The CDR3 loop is CASGPRAYEQYF. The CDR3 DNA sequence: TGTGCCAGCGGGCCCCGGGCCTACGAGCAGTACTTC.